Reported below is one T cell receptor (beta chain). The source of the sample is a study of shared T cell receptors in the human thymus. This CDR3 is 16 amino acids long. With V trimmed by 3 bases and J by 5 bases, 9 bases remained unmatched. Germline loops: CDR1 MNHEY, CDR2 SVGAGI. The protocol was immunoSEQ multiplex PCR, while the TCRdb copy is restricted to in-frame clones and leaves out a portion. The table includes hundreds of thousands of clones, around 87% detected once. The same data also went into a second study, on human thymus T cells. That work adds: It was from resections taken during corrective heart surgery that the thymus tissue came. Thymic and blood repertoires appeared to display a bias in their usage of V and J genes. Unrelated individuals were reported by related research to share highly overlapping thymic repertoires.

The sample taken for sequencing was thymocytes. The chain combines TRBV6-5 with TRBJ1-4; 7 nucleotides match TRBD1. The origin of this receptor is a boy younger than two with a congenital heart defect. This chain's CDR3 is CASSYRGGERNEKLFF. The CDR3 nucleotides are TGTGCCAGCAGTTATCGAGGGGGCGAGCGAAATGAAAAACTGTTTTTT.